This entry lists 7 T cell receptor beta chains sequenced from one sample in a study of CD8 T cells in ankylosing spondylitis. TCRdb analysed the 5' RACE reads with MiXCR anew, one entry per CDR3 protein. The repertoire holds 100,000 to 150,000 distinct CDR3 sequences, with 6% to 8.5% as singletons. Input material: blood, either unsorted or a sorted T cell fraction (not recorded which). These receptors originate from a male donor with ankylosing spondylitis or in good health (not recorded which).

This clonotype occurred many times. In DNA, the CDR3 is TGCGCCAGCAGCCAAGTACTGCATGAGCAGTTCTTC. Protein product: CASSQVLHEQFF. J is TRBJ2-1 and V is TRBV4-1, with D unresolved. This CDR3 spans 12 amino acids. The V gene's germline CDR1 is MGHRA and CDR2 YSYEKL. Trimming removed 1 base at V and 8 bases at J, with 6 bases between.

This clonotype was observed a few times. Here the CDR3 DNA reads TGTGCCAGCAGCCACCTTGAGGGGACAGGGGCCTTCTCCCCCGAAGCTTTCTTT. Its protein is CASSHLEGTGAFSPEAFF. The V and J genes are TRBV4-2 and TRBJ1-1, with 10 nucleotides matching TRBD1. Germline CDR1 reads LGHNA; CDR2 reads YNFKEQ. V dropped 3 bases and J dropped 8; count of bases not matched to a gene: 18. CDR3 length equals 18 residues.

The table lists this clonotype with many counts. The rearrangement uses TRBV28 and TRBJ1-5, with D tentatively TRBD1 (6 bases). The CDR3 is made up of 15 amino acids. The V and J ends lost 1 base and 7 bases respectively, with 14 bases between them. Germline CDR1 is MDHEN and CDR2 is SYDVKM. CDR3 coding DNA: TGTGCCAGCAGTTTATCCTGGGGGGCTCAACAGCCCCAGCATTTT. Its protein is CASSLSWGAQQPQHF.

The V and J genes are TRBV29-1 and TRBJ2-7, with no clear D. V was clipped by 4 bases and J by 6 bases, with 10 bases between them. CDR3 length: 11 amino acids. Looked up from germline, CDR1 is SQVTM and CDR2 is ANQGSEA. CDR3: CSVGHRLEQYF. The CDR3 coding sequence is TGCAGCGTTGGACACCGGCTCGAGCAGTACTTC.

This clonotype was seen at least ten times. CDR3 coding DNA: TGCAGTGCTTACTCGGGACAGGGGCTTTTGGGCTACACCTTC. Its translation is CSAYSGQGLLGYTF. The chain recombines TRBV20-1 with TRBJ1-2, with 10 bases that match TRBD1. CDR3 length equals 14 residues. The J segment lost 8 bases and the V segment lost 5 bases, leaving 11 bases of the junction unmatched. Germline loops: CDR1 DFQATT, CDR2 SNEGSKA (reference sequence).

About this clonotype: One base away lies a much larger clone, so this may be a sequencing read error. The V and J genes are TRBV12-3 or TRBV12-4 and TRBJ2-3, with 12 bases fitting TRBD2. There are 18 residues in the CDR3. CDR3: CATSGGLAGSRPPDMQYF. CDR3 DNA: TGTGCCACATCCGGAGGACTAGCGGGATCAAGGCCCCCAGATATGCAGTATTTT.

This clonotype was counted many times. This chain joins TRBV4-2 and TRBJ2-7; D is uncertain. This CDR3 region has 13 residues. V lost 1 base and J lost 4, with 8 bases in between. The germline CDR1 and CDR2 sequences are LGHNA and YNFKEQ. The CDR3 nucleotides are TGTGCCAGCAGCCAAGCGCAACCTTACGAGCAGTACTTC. It yields the protein CASSQAQPYEQYF.